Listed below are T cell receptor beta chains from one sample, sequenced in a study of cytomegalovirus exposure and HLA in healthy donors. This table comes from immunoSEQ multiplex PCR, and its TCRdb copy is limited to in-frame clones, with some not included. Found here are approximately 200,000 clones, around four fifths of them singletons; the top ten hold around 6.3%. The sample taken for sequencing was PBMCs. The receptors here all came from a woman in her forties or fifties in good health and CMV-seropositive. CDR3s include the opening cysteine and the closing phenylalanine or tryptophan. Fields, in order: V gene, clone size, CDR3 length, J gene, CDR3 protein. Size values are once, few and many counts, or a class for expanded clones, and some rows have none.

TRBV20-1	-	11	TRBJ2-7	CSAQADYEQYF
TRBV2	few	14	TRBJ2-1	CASVTSGGNNEQFF
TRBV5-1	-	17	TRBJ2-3	CASSSGTSGFATDTQYF
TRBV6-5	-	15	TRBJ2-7	CASRSGSLSSYEQYF
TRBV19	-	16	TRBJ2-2	CASSIVKELNTGELFF
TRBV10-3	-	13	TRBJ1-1	CAISRYGGPEAFF
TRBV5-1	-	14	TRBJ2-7	CASSVDRGLYEQYF
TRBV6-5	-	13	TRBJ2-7	CASSRTGDYEQYF
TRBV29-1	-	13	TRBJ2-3	CSVENTFTDTQYF
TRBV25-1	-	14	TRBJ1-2	CASSEGQGLYGYTF
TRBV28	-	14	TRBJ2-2	CASREVRNTGELFF
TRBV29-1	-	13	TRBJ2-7	CSVRRGSSYEQYF
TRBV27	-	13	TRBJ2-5	CASSLRGLETQYF
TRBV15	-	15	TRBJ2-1	CATSREASVTGEQFF
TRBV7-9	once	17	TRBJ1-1	CSSSLAFSDSLNTEAFF
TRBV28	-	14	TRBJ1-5	CASSLGPRNQPQHF
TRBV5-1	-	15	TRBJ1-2	CASSFGGADQDGYTF
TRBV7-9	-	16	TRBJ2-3	CASSRGGTSAGDTQYF
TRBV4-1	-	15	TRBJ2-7	CASSQARTGVYEQYF
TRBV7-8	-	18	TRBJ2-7	CASSLERRVFTSSYEQYF